The source of this T cell receptor beta chain is a study of response to subunit inactivated influenza vaccine. General observations from the study: It was the authors' suggestion that each seasonal influenza vaccination recruits few new T cells.

TCRdb reprocessed the RT-PCR reads via MiXCR and lists one record per CDR3 protein. The table records about 650,000 distinct CDR3 sequences, roughly 15% of them present only once. The V and J ends lost 6 bases and 3 bases, in that order; junction bases with no gene match: 4. The CDR3 has 13 amino acids. Germline V gene sequence: CDR1 MNHNS, CDR2 SASEGT. This clonotype was detected ten times or more. The antigen remains unidentified. The rearrangement links TRBV6-1 to TRBJ1-2; TRBD1 agrees at 7 bases. The sequence derives from a man aged 45-60 years who received an inactivated influenza vaccine. The sample in question was PBMCs from blood, obtained around 14 days before vaccination. Here the CDR3 reads CASRRGRDYGYTF. The DNA of the CDR3 is TGTGCCAGCAGAAGGGGGCGAGACTATGGCTACACCTTC.